This T cell receptor (beta chain) was obtained from a study of T-cell memory formation after mild COVID-19. Points from the study as a whole: Some clones that responded turned up in pre-infection memory, which suggests that cross-reactive memory joined in. Specificity for SARS-CoV-2 was not confirmed among the second-wave clones peaking on day 37.

A 5'RACE reaction primed in the constant segment made cDNA libraries of TCR alpha and TCR beta, and these carried sample barcodes and UMIs. TCRdb processed the 5' RACE reads anew with MiXCR; each CDR3 protein has one entry. The table lists 560,000 or so distinct CDR3 sequences, 17% of them singletons. This CDR3 contains 15 residues. Germline V gene lookup returns CDR1 LNHNV and CDR2 YYDKDF (reference sequence). The V gene end was trimmed by 1 base and the J gene end by 5 bases; junction bases not matched to a gene: 6. With regard to this clonotype: The antigen is not known.

Sequencing was performed on PBMCs or a T cell subset sorted from them (not recorded which). This chain joins TRBV15 and TRBJ1-2; 8 bases align to TRBD1. The TCR was taken from an adult woman who had mild COVID-19 (a few samples of this study predate the infection). Cell type and time point are not known. The CDR3 nucleotides are TGTGCCACCAGCAGAGGTCAGGGGGCTGTTTATGGCTACACCTTC. As protein: CATSRGQGAVYGYTF.